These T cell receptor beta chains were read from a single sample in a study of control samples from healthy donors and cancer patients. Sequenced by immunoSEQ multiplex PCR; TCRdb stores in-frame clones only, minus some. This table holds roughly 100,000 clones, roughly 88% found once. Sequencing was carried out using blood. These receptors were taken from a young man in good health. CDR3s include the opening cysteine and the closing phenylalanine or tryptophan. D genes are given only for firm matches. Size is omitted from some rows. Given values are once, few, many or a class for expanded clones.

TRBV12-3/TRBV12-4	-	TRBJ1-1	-	TGTGCCAGCAGTTTCGTGGTTACCACTGAAGCTTTCTTT	CASSFVVTTEAFF
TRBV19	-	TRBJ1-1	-	TGTGCCAGTAGTATAGGGACCGTGAACACTGAAGCTTTCTTT	CASSIGTVNTEAFF
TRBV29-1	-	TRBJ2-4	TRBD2	TGCAGCGTTGCAGGTTCGGCTAGCGGGAGGTATCCGGCCAAAAACATTCAGTACTTC	CSVAGSASGRYPAKNIQYF
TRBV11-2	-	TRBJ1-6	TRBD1	TGTGCCAGCAGCCCCGACAGGGGGCGTTTTAATTCACCCCTCCACTTT	CASSPDRGRFNSPLHF
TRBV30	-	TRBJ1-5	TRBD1	TGTGCCTGGAGGAGACCCGGGACAGTAAATCAGCCCCAGCATTTT	CAWRRPGTVNQPQHF
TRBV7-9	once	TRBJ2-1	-	TGTGCCAGCAGCTTCGGAGAAAACAATGAGCAGTTCTTC	CASSFGENNEQFF
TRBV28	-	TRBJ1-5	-	TGTGCCAGCAGTTTACGAGGAGGGACAACGGATTCTAATAGTCAGCCCCAGCATTTT	CASSLRGGTTDSNSQPQHF
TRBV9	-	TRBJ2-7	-	TGTGCCAGCAGCGTAGGGGAAAGCCACGAGCAGTACTTC	CASSVGESHEQYF
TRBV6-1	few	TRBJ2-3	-	TGTGCCAGCAGTGAAGCGCGCCTCTTTACAGATACGCAGTATTTT	CASSEARLFTDTQYF
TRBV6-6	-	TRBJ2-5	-	TGTGCCAGCAGACTCTCTGGGACCCAGTACTTC	CASRLSGTQYF
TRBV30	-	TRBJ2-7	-	TGTGCCTGGAGTGAAAACTACGAGCAGTACTTC	CAWSENYEQYF
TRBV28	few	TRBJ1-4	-	TGTGCCATCAACCCTAATGAAAAACTGTTTTTT	CAINPNEKLFF
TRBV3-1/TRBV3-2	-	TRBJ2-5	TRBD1	TGTGCCAGCAGCACGGGGACAGGGGGCACTGAGACCCAGTACTTC	CASSTGTGGTETQYF
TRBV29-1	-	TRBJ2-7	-	TGCAGCGTTGAATTGAAACCTCCGAACCGGGAGCGGTCCTACGAGCAGTACTTC	CSVELKPPNRERSYEQYF
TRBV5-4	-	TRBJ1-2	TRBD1	TGTGCCAGCAGCCCCCCGGGACAGGGATTTGGCTACACCTTC	CASSPPGQGFGYTF
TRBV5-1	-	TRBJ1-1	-	TGCGCCAGCAGCCTAGGACCGGGGCTGAACACTGAAGCTTTCTTT	CASSLGPGLNTEAFF
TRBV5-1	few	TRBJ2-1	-	TGCGCCAGCAGCTTGGCCCCAGGGAGCTCCTACAATGAGCAGTTCTTC	CASSLAPGSSYNEQFF
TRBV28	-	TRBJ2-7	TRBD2	TGTGCCAGGGAAAGACGGGGGGGAAAAGCGGGATTCTACGAGCAGTACTTC	CARERRGGKAGFYEQYF
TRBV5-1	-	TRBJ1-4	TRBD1	TGCGCCAGCAGCTTTGGACAGGGGGATGAAAAACTGTTTTTT	CASSFGQGDEKLFF
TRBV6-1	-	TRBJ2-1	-	TGTGCCAGCAGTGAAGCGCCGGGCTCCTACAATGAGCAGTTCTTC	CASSEAPGSYNEQFF
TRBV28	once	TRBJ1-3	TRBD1	TGTGCCAGCAGTTCTGAGGGGGCCCAGTACGGAAACACCATATATTTT	CASSSEGAQYGNTIYF
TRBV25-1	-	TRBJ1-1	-	TGTGCCAGCAGTGAAAGGGGGGCCGGGAACACTGAAGCTTTCTTT	CASSERGAGNTEAFF
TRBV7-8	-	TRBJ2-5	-	TGTGCCAGCAGCTTAGCGAGGACAAGGAAAAGAGAGACCCAGTACTTC	CASSLARTRKRETQYF
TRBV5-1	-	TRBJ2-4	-	TGCGCCAGCAGCTTGGTTCAGGGTAATAATAACATTCAGTACTTC	CASSLVQGNNNIQYF
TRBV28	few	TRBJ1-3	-	TGTGCCAGCAGCCCGATTGGGGGCGCAGATGGAAACACCATATATTTT	CASSPIGGADGNTIYF
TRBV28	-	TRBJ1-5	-	TGTGCCAGCAGTTCCACTTGGGGTTATAGCAATCAGCCCCAGCATTTT	CASSSTWGYSNQPQHF
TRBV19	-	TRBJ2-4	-	TGTGCCAGTAGTAGGTGGGCCAACAGTCCCAAAAACATTCAGTACTTC	CASSRWANSPKNIQYF
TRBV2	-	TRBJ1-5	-	TGTGCCAGCAGTGAACACGGGATTAGCAATCAGCCCCAGCATTTT	CASSEHGISNQPQHF
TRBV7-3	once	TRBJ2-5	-	TGTGCCAGCAGCTTAACTCCTGACCAAGAGACCCAGTACTTC	CASSLTPDQETQYF
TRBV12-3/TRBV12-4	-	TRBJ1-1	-	TGTGCCAGCAGTTTGGGGGATGAAGCTTTCTTT	CASSLGDEAFF
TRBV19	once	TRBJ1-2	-	TGTGCCAGTAGTCTCTGGGACTTAAAAAACTATGGCTACACCTTC	CASSLWDLKNYGYTF
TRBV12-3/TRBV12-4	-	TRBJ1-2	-	TGTGCCAGCAGCCAAAAACCTTACAGGGATGATAACTTC	CASSQKPYRDDNF
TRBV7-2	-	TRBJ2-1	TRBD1	TGTGCCAGCAGATCACAGGGGCTCAATGAGCAGTTCTTC	CASRSQGLNEQFF
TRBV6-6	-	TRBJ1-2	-	TGTGCCAGCAGTCCCCCCCGCGATCGAGGGTGGAACTATGGCTACACCTTC	CASSPPRDRGWNYGYTF
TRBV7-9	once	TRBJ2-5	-	TGTGCCAGCAGCTTAACTTCAGGGGAAGAGACCCAGTACTTC	CASSLTSGEETQYF
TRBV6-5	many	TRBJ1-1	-	TGTGCCAGCAGTTACACTCCCGAGGTGAACACTGAAGCTTTCTTT	CASSYTPEVNTEAFF
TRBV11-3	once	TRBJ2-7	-	TGTGCCAGCACCGGCAGTCGCGAGCAGTACTTC	CASTGSREQYF